One T cell receptor beta chain is described in this entry. Its antigen is undetermined. This entry comes from a study of cytomegalovirus exposure and HLA in healthy donors. The primer mix had 60 Vbeta and 13 Jbeta primers. Repertoires were generated with immunoSEQ multiplex PCR, while TCRdb's copy carries only in-frame clones and drops some. The table records about 80,000 clones, 62% of them present only once. Findings and limits, study-wide: TCR sequences were mostly rare, though some public TCRs occurred in many donors.

The CDR3 runs to 12 residues. The germline CDR1 and CDR2 sequences are GTSNPN and SVGIG (reference sequence). V was cut by 4 bases and J by 8 bases, with 11 bases left in between. Source material: PBMCs. V usage is TRBV30 and J usage is TRBJ1-4; D not resolved. The receptor was isolated from a male donor in good health and CMV-seropositive. CDR3 loop: CAWTAPGEKLFF. Here the CDR3 DNA reads TGTGCCTGGACGGCCCCGGGGGAAAAACTGTTTTTT.